The 5 T cell receptor beta chains below come from one sample, sequenced in a study of blood T cell repertoires in COVID-19. Clones were read by immunoSEQ multiplex PCR, and TCRdb kept only the in-frame ones, dropping some. The table lists 120,000 or so clones, around 80% of them singletons. Sequencing was done on a sample of peripheral blood. These receptors originate from a woman in her forties or fifties with acute or convalescent COVID-19.

The chain is built from TRBV4-1 and TRBJ1-1; no firm D call. V lost 1 base and J 7 bases, leaving 19 bases between the germline ends. From germline, CDR1 is MGHRA and CDR2 YSYEKL. The CDR3 is 16 amino acids. CDR3 residues: CASSQGGVRILYEAFF. The CDR3, as DNA: TGCGCCAGCAGCCAAGGAGGCGTCCGGATCCTCTATGAAGCTTTCTTT.

The V and J genes are TRBV10-3 and TRBJ1-2; 11 positions match TRBD1. V dropped 6 bases and J dropped 2; count of bases not matched to a gene: 5. The CDR3 is 15 amino acids. The V gene's germline CDR1 is ENHRY and CDR2 SYGVKD. CDR3 bases: TGTGCCATCAGCGGGGGACAGGGGGTAAACTATGGCTACACCTTC. It codes for CAISGGQGVNYGYTF.

V is TRBV3-1 (or the pseudogene TRBV3-2) and J is TRBJ1-2, with 7 bases fitting TRBD1. Losses at the gene ends were 4 bases for V and 4 bases for J; bases not matched to a gene: 3. Germline CDR1 reads LGHDT; CDR2 reads YNNKEL (reference sequence). This CDR3 has 13 residues. CDR3 amino acids: CASSRTGPYGYTF. In DNA form, the CDR3 reads TGTGCCAGCAGCCGGACAGGACCCTATGGCTACACCTTC.

In its sample, this clone was seen once. The rearrangement uses TRBV6-5 and TRBJ2-2; D might be TRBD2 (5 bases). CDR1 and CDR2 from the germline V gene are MNHEY and SVGAGI. Trimming pared 4 bases from V and 6 bases from J, leaving 12 bases between. The CDR3 is 14 residues long. The CDR3 sequence is CASSLPTRPGELFF. CDR3 coding DNA: TGTGCCAGCAGTTTACCAACTAGACCCGGGGAGCTGTTTTTT.

The chain links TRBV11-2 to TRBJ2-3, with TRBD2 matching 12 bases. The trim removed 5 bases at V and 4 bases at J, leaving 7 bases unmatched. The V gene's germline CDR1 is SGHAT and CDR2 FQNNGV. The CDR3 extends over 16 amino acids. CDR3 coding DNA: TGTGCCAGCAGCGAACCTAGCGGGGGGGCCCCAGATACGCAGTATTTT. Protein: CASSEPSGGAPDTQYF. The whole variable domain, filled in from reference TRBV11-2 and TRBJ2-3, reads EAGVAQSPRYKIIEKRQSVAFWCNPISGHATLYWYQQILGQGPKLLIQFQNNGVVDDSQLPKDRFSAERLKGVDSTLKIQPAKLEDSAVYLCASSEPSGGAPDTQYFGPGTRLTVL.